This T cell receptor (beta chain) derives from a study of blood T cells in healthy people across ages. This clonotype was recorded a few times. CDR1 is LGHDT and CDR2 is YNNKEL in the germline V gene (reference sequence). The CDR3 is made up of 14 amino acids. Trimming left V 4 bases short and J 6 bases short, with 13 bases between. The authors ran a second PCR of 7 to 11 cycles using a sample-barcoded 5' primer and a J-beta primer mix. Each cDNA molecule was tagged by a template-switch adaptor with 12 random nucleotides. Every individual sample yielded 2.5 million or more paired-end reads (each containing CDR3). One entry per CDR3 protein, called by TCRdb with MiXCR from the 5' RACE reads. The sample yields roughly 1.9 million distinct CDR3 sequences, approximately 39% seen once. Every donor contributed ten milliliters of peripheral blood by blood draw.

The sequenced sample consisted of blood. The sequence came from a human donor in good health. V gene TRBV3-1 combines with J gene TRBJ2-1; tentative D call: TRBD1 (6 bases). The CDR3 loop is CASSPQGGPNEQFF. CDR3 in DNA: TGTGCCAGCAGCCCCCAAGGGGGTCCCAATGAGCAGTTCTTC.